Sequencing of this T cell receptor beta chain was carried out in a study of cytomegalovirus exposure and HLA in healthy donors. Overall study context: Roughly 89 million unique TCR sequences came from HLA-typed donors in an early release. Among the approximately 380 donors who were genotyped, approximately 83% fell in the genetic ancestry cluster that is associated with self-reported Caucasian donors.

Germline assignment: CDR1 SQVTM and CDR2 ANQGSEA. Trimming cost V 4 bases and J 10 bases, with 19 bases left between them. The CDR3 is 13 amino acids. PCR was performed using 60 Vbeta and 13 Jbeta primers. Assay: immunoSEQ multiplex PCR; the TCRdb copy retains only in-frame clones and omits some. The profile shows 90,000 or so clones, over 60% of them singletons. Sequencing input: PBMCs. The rearrangement joins TRBV29-1 to TRBJ1-1; D gene ambiguous. This TCR was recovered from a boy under 18 in good health and CMV-seropositive. DNA of the CDR3: TGCAGCGTTGCTAAATTCGGCGGGGTGGGAGCTTTCTTT. Translating it yields CSVAKFGGVGAFF.